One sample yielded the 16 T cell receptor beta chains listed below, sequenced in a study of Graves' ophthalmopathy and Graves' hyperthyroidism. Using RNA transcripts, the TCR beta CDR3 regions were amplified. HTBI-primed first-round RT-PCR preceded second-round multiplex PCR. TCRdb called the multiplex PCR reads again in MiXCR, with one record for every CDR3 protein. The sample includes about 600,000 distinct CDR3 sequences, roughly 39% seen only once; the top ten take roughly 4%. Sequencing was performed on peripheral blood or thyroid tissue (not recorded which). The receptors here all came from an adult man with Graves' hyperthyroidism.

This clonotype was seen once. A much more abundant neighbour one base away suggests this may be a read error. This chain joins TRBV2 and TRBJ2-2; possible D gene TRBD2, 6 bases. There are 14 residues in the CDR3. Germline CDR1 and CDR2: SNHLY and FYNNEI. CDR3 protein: CASSVGVNTGGLFF. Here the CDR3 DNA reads TGTGCCAGCAGTGTGGGGGTGAACACCGGGGGGCTGTTTTTT.

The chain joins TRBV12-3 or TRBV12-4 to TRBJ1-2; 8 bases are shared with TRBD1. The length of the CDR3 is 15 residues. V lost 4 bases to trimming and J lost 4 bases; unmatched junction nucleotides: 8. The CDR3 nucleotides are TGTGCCAGCAGTTCCCTGAACAGGGGGGTCTATGGCTACACCTTC. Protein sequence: CASSSLNRGVYGYTF.

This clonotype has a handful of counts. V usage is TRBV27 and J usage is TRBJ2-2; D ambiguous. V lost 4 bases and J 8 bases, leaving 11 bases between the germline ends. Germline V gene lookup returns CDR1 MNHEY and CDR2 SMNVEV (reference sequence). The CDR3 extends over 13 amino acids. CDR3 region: CASSSASVGELFF. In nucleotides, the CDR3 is TGTGCCAGCAGTTCAGCCTCGGTGGGGGAGCTGTTTTTT.

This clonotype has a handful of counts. The CDR3 DNA is TGTGCCAGCAGCGCTGAGGAAATCTTAACTGAAGCTTTCTTT. Translating gives CASSAEEILTEAFF. The genes are TRBV10-3 and TRBJ1-1; no reliable D call. V was trimmed by 10 bases and J by 5 bases, leaving 20 bases between them. The CDR3 length is 14 residues. Germline V lookup: CDR1 ENHRY, CDR2 SYGVKD.

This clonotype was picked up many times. DNA for the CDR3: TGCAGTGCTAGAGTGCCAGGGGGCGCGTTAGGGGAGACCCAGTACTTC. Translated, it gives CSARVPGGALGETQYF. The chain recombines TRBV20-1 with TRBJ2-5; 8 bases map to TRBD1. This CDR3 has 16 amino acids. Looked up from germline, CDR1 is DFQATT and CDR2 is SNEGSKA (reference sequence). V was clipped by 1 base and J by 5 bases; unmatched bases: 12.

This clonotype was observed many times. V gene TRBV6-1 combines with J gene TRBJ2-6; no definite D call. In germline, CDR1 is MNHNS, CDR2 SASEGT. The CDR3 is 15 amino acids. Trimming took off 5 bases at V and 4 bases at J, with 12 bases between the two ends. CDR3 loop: CASSQRSVGANVLTF. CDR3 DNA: TGTGCCAGCAGTCAACGCTCCGTCGGGGCCAACGTCCTGACTTTC.

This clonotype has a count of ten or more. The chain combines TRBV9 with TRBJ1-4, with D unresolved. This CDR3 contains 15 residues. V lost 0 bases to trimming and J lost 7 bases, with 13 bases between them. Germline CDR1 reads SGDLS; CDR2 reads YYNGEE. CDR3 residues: CASSVDPGEGEKLFF. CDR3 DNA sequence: TGTGCCAGCAGCGTAGACCCCGGGGAGGGTGAAAAACTGTTTTTT.

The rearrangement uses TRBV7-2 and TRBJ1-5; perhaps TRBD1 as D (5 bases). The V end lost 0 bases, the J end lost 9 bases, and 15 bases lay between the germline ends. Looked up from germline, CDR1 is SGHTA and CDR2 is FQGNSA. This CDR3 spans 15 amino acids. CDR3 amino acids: CASSLAGQGLGPQHF. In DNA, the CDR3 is TGTGCCAGCAGCTTAGCGGGGCAGGGCCTGGGGCCCCAGCATTTT.

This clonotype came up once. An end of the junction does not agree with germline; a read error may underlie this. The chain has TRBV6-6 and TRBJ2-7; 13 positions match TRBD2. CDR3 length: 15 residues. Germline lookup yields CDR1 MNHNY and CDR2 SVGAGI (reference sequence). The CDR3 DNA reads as TGTGCTAGCAAACTAGCGGGAGGGTCCACCTACGAGCAGTACTTC. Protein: CASKLAGGSTYEQYF.

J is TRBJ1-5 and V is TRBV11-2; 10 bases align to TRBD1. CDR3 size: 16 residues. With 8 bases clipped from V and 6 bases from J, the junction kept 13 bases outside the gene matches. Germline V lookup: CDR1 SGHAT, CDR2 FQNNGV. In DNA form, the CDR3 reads TGTGCCAGCTCACTGGGAGGGACAGGGGCCGTTCAGCCCCAGCATTTT. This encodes CASSLGGTGAVQPQHF.

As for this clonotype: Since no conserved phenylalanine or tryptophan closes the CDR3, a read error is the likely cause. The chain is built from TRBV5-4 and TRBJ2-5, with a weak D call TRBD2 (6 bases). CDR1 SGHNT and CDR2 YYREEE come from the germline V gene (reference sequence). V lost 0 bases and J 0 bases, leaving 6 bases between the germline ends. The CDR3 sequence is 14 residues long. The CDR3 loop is CASSLGGDQETQYL. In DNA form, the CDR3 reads TGTGCCAGCAGCTTGGGGGGGGACCAAGAGACCCAGTACCTC.

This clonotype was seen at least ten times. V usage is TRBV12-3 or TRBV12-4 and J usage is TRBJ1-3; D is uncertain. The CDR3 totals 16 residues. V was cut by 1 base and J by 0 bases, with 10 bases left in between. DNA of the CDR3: TGTGCCAGCAGTTTAGGGGAGCTGGGCTCTGGAAACACCATATATTTT. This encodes CASSLGELGSGNTIYF.

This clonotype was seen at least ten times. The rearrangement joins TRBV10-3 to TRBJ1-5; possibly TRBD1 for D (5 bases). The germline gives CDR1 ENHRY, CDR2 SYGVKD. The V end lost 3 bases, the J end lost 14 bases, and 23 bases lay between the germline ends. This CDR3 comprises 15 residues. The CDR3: CAISEGDRSDGREHF. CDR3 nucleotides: TGTGCCATCAGTGAAGGGGACCGGTCGGATGGTCGAGAGCATTTT.

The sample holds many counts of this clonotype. CDR3 sequence: CSAGGDSIHSHSNQPQHF. The CDR3 DNA reads as TGCAGTGCTGGGGGGGACAGCATCCACTCCCATAGCAATCAGCCCCAGCATTTT. The chain uses TRBV20-1 and TRBJ1-5; 7 nucleotides agree with TRBD1. This CDR3 has 18 amino acids. Germline CDR1 and CDR2: DFQATT and SNEGSKA (reference sequence). V trimming: 5 bases; J trimming: 0 bases; junction bases outside the gene matches: 16.

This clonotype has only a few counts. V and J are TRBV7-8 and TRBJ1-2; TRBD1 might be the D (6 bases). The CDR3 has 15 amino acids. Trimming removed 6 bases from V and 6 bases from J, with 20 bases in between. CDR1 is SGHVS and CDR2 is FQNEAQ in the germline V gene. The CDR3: CASSPQGIRVNGYTF. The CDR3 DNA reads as TGTGCCAGCAGTCCACAGGGAATTAGAGTGAATGGCTACACCTTC.

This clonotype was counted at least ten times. The CDR3 loop reads CASSVEDRGPSSYGYTF. CDR3 nucleotide sequence: TGTGCCAGCAGCGTAGAGGACAGGGGGCCCTCCAGCTATGGCTACACCTTC. This chain uses TRBV9 with TRBJ1-2; TRBD1 matches 11 bases. CDR1 SGDLS and CDR2 YYNGEE come from the germline V gene. Trimming at V came to 0 bases and at J to 4 bases, leaving 8 bases not matched to a gene. There are 17 residues in the CDR3.